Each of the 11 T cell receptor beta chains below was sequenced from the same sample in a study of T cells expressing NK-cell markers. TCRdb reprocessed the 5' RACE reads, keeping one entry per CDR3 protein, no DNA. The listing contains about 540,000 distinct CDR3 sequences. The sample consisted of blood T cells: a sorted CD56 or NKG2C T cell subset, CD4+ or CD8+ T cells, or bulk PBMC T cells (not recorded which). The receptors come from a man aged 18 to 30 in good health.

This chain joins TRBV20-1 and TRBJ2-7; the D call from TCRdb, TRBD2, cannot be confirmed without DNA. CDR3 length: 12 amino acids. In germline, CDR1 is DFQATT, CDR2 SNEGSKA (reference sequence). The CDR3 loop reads CSASGSGYEQYF.

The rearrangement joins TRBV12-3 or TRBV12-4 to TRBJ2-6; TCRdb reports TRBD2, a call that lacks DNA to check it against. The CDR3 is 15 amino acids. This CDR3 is CASSLGGVGANVLTF.

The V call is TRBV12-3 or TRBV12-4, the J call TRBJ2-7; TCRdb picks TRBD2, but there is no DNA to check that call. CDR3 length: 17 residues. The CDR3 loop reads CASSSPGRGRILYEQYF.

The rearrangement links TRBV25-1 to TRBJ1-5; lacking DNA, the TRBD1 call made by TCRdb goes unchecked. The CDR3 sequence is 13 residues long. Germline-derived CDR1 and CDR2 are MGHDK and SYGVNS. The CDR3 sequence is CASSPISGRPQHF.

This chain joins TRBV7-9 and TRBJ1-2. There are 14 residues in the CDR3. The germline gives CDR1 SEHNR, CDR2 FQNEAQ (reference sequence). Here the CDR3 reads CASSLAFSNYGYTF. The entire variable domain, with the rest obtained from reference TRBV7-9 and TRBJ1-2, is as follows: DTGVSQNPRHKITKRGQNVTFRCDPISEHNRLYWYRQTLGQGPEFLTYFQNEAQLEKSRLLSDRFSAERPKGSFSTLEIQRTEQGDSAMYLCASSLAFSNYGYTFGSGTRLTVV.

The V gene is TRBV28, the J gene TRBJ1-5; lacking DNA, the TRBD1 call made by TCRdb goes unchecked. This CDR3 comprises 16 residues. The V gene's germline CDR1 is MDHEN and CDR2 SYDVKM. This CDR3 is CASTVAGGSVGQPQHF.

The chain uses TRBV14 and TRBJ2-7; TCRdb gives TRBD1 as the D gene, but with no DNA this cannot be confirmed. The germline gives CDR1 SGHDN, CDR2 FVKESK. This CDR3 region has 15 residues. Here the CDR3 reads CASSPLRGGGTEQYF. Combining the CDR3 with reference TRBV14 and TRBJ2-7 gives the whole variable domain EAGVTQFPSHSVIEKGQTVTLRCDPISGHDNLYWYRRVMGKEIKFLLHFVKESKQDESGMPNNRFLAERTGGTYSTLKVQPAELEDSGVYFCASSPLRGGGTEQYFGPGTRLTVT.

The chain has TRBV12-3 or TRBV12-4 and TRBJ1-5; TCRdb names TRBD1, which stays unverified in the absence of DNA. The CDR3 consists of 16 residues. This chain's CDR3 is CASSFGTGVNYKPQHF.

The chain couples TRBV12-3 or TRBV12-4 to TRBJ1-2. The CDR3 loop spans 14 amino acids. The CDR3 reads CASSGLMGNYGYTF.

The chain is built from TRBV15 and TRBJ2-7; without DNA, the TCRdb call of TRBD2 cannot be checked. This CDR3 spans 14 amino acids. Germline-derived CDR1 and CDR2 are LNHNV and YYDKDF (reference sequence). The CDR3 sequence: CATSRGHGETEQYF. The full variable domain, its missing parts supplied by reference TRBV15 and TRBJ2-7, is DAMVIQNPRYQVTQFGKPVTLSCSQTLNHNVMYWYQQKSSQAPKLLFHYYDKDFNNEADTPDNFQSRRPNTSFCFLDIRSPGLGDTAMYLCATSRGHGETEQYFGPGTRLTVT.

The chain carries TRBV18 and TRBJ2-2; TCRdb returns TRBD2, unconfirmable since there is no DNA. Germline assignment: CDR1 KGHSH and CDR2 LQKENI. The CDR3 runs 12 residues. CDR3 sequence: CASSALQRELFF.